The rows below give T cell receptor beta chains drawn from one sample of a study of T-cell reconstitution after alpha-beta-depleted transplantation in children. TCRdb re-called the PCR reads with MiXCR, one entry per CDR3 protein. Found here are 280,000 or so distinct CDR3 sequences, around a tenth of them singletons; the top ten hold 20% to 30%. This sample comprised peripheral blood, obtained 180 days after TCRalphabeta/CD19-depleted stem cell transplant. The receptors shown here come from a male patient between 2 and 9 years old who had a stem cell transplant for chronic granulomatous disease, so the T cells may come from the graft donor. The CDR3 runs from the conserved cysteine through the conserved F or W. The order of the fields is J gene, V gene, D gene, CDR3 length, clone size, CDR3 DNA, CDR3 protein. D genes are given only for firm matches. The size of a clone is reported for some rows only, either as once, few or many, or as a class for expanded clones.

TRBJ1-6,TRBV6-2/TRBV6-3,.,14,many,TGTGCCAGCGCCGGGAGCTCCTATAATTCACCCCTCCACTTT,CASAGSSYNSPLHF
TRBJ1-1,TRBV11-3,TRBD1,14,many,TGTGCCAGCAGCCCGGGACAGGGAAGCACTGAAGCTTTCTTT,CASSPGQGSTEAFF
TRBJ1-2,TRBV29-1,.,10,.,TGCAGCGTCGCAGGGTCTGGCTACACCTTC,CSVAGSGYTF
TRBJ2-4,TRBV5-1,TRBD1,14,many,TGCGCCAGCAGCTTGGAGGGGACAGAAAACATTCAGTACTTC,CASSLEGTENIQYF
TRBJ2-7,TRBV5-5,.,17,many,TGTGCCAGCAGCTTTCGTGGGGGAACAGGGGAGGTAAGGGAGCAGTACTTC,CASSFRGGTGEVREQYF
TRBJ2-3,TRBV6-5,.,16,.,TGTGCCAGCAGTTCGGGCCCGACGGGAGAACAAGATACGCAGTATTTT,CASSSGPTGEQDTQYF
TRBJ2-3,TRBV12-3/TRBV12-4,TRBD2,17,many,TGTGCCAGCAGCTCGGTTCGGGAGGGCCTTAGCACAGATACGCAGTATTTT,CASSSVREGLSTDTQYF
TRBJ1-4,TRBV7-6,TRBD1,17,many,TGTGCCAGCAGCTTTGATTACAGGGGGCCAACTAATGAAAAACTGTTTTTT,CASSFDYRGPTNEKLFF
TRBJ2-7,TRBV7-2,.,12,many,TGTGCCAGCAGCTTAGGCACCGACGAGCAGTACTTC,CASSLGTDEQYF
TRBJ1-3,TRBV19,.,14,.,TGTGCCAGTAGTACCGGGACGGCGGGATCAAAGCCCTATTTT,CASSTGTAGSKPYF
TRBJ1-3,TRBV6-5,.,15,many,TGTGCCAGCAGTTACTCGGCCCACGGGGGGGACACCATATATTTT,CASSYSAHGGDTIYF
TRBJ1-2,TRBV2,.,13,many,TGTGCCAGCAGTGAAGCCCGGGAGGGGGGCTACACCTTC,CASSEAREGGYTF
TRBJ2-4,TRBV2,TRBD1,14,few,TGTGCCAGCAGCGAACAGGGGGCGAAAAACATTCAGTACTTC,CASSEQGAKNIQYF
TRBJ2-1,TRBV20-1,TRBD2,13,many,TGCAGTGCCCTCCTAGGCGGGAGTGATGAGCAGTTCTTC,CSALLGGSDEQFF
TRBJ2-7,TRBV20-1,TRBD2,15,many,TGCAGTGCTACCCCCATGGCGGGAGTGGAGTACGAGCAGTACTTC,CSATPMAGVEYEQYF
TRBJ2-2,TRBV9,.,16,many,TGTGCCAGCAGCGTAGCTGTTTCTTCGAACACCGGGGAGCTGTTTTTT,CASSVAVSSNTGELFF
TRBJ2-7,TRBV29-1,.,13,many,TGCAGCGCCTGGAGTTCGGGGGCTTACGAGCAGTACTTC,CSAWSSGAYEQYF
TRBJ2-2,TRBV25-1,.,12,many,TGTGCCAGCAGTGAATGGACCGGGGAGCTGTTTTTT,CASSEWTGELFF
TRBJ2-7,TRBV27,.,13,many,TGTGCCAGCAGTTTATACGGGGCCGGCGAGCAGTACTTC,CASSLYGAGEQYF
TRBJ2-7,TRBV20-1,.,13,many,TGCAGTGCTAGACGAGGGAACTCCTACGAGCAGTACTTC,CSARRGNSYEQYF
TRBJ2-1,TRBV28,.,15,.,TGTGCCAGCAGTTTAAGGCCCGTCCCCTACAATGAGCAGTTCTTC,CASSLRPVPYNEQFF
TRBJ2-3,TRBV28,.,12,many,TGTGCCAGCAGTCTAAGCGCACGAACGCAGTATTTT,CASSLSARTQYF
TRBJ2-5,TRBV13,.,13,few,TGTGCCAGCGCCCTCGGGAGAAGGGAGACCCAGTACTTC,CASALGRRETQYF
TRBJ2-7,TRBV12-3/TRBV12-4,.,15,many,TGTGCCAACGCGGGGCCGCCAAGGGGGCAAATCGAGCAGTACTTC,CANAGPPRGQIEQYF
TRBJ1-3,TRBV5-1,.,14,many,TGCGCCAGCAGCTTGGGGAGCGTTGGAAACACCATATATTTT,CASSLGSVGNTIYF
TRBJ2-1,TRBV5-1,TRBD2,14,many,TGCGCCAGCAGCCCGTATGCGGGAGGTCATGAGCAGTTCTTC,CASSPYAGGHEQFF
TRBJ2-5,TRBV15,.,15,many,TGTGCCACCAGCAGAGATGGGCACAGACAAGAGACCCAGTACTTC,CATSRDGHRQETQYF
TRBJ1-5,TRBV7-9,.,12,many,TGTGCCACCGACACGGGGGGTCAGCCCCAGCATTTT,CATDTGGQPQHF
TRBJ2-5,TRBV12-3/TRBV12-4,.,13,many,TGTGCCAGCAGGCGGACGTTCCAAGAGACCCAGTACTTC,CASRRTFQETQYF
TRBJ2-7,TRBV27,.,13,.,TGTGCCAGCAGTCTGGAGAGAGGCTACGAGCAGTACTTC,CASSLERGYEQYF
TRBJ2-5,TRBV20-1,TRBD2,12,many,TGCAGTGCTAGGGGGGGGGAAGAGACCCAGTACTTC,CSARGGEETQYF
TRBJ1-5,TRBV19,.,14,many,TGTGCCAGTAGTATTTCGGTTAGCAATCAGCCCCAGCATTTT,CASSISVSNQPQHF
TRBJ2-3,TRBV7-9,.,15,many,TGTGCCAGCAGCTCAAGACAAGAAAACACAGATACGCAGTATTTT,CASSSRQENTDTQYF